The 20 T cell receptor beta chains below were found in one sample sequenced in a study of vaccination and CD4 T cells after COVID-19. Cultured CD4+ T-cell DNA underwent Oncomine TCR Beta short-read sequencing. TCRdb passed the PCR reads through MiXCR, listing each CDR3 protein once. The sample carries 13,000 or so distinct CDR3 sequences, 75% to 80% recorded once. The treatment is: roughly ten-day PBMC culture with coronavirus spike peptide pools or control peptides (ViraFEST assay). These receptors lack a known antigen. The sample taken for sequencing was CD4+ T cells from blood, cultured in vitro. The receptors were sampled from a human donor who had recovered from COVID-19.

The chain links TRBV7-9 to TRBJ1-1; 7 bases agree with TRBD1. V shed 3 bases, J shed 1 base, and the junction held 2 bases outside the gene matches. Looked up from germline, CDR1 is SEHNR and CDR2 is FQNEAQ (reference sequence). The CDR3 is made up of 14 amino acids. For the CDR3, the DNA is TGTGCCAGCAGCTTGTGGACAGGGAACACTGAAGCTTTCTTT. Protein: CASSLWTGNTEAFF. Looking up the rest from reference TRBV7-9 and TRBJ1-1 gives the full variable domain: DTGVSQNPRHKITKRGQNVTFRCDPISEHNRLYWYRQTLGQGPEFLTYFQNEAQLEKSRLLSDRFSAERPKGSFSTLEIQRTEQGDSAMYLCASSLWTGNTEAFFGQGTRLTVV.

V and J are TRBV7-2 and TRBJ1-2; TRBD1 might be the D (5 bases). Deletions cut 5 bases from V and 4 bases from J, with 17 bases between. The germline gives CDR1 SGHTA, CDR2 FQGNSA. CDR3 length equals 15 residues. The CDR3 region has the DNA TGTGCCAGCAGCGTCTCGGGGGGTCTCTCCTATGGCTACACCTTC. It is translated as CASSVSGGLSYGYTF.

This sequence joins TRBV7-2 and TRBJ2-3; 7 positions agree with TRBD1. Germline V lookup: CDR1 SGHTA, CDR2 FQGNSA. The CDR3 totals 18 residues. V gave up 1 base and J gave up 2 bases; unmatched junction bases: 12. The DNA of the CDR3 is TGTGCCAGCAGCTTAGTTCAGGCGAGGGGGCGACTCACAGATACGCAGTATTTT. Translating it yields CASSLVQARGRLTDTQYF.

This chain joins TRBV7-9 and TRBJ1-4; tentatively, D is TRBD1 (5 bases). With 7 bases removed from V and 5 bases from J, the gap between germline ends came to 17 bases. In germline, CDR1 is SEHNR, CDR2 FQNEAQ (reference sequence). This CDR3 region has 15 residues. The CDR3, as DNA: TGTGCCAGCACCGCGTGGGACGGCTACAATGAAAAACTGTTTTTT. Translated: CASTAWDGYNEKLFF.

This chain uses TRBV9 with TRBJ2-5, with a possible D match to TRBD1 (6 bases). Trimming took off 1 base at V and 0 bases at J, with 13 bases between the two ends. The CDR3 sequence is 16 residues long. Germline V gene lookup returns CDR1 SGDLS and CDR2 YYNGEE. CDR3 in DNA: TGTGCCAGCAGCGTAACCAATCAGGGGTACCAAGAGACCCAGTACTTC. This codes for CASSVTNQGYQETQYF.

CDR3 in DNA: TGTGCCAGCAGCTTAGGTCTTCCGGGACAGGGTGGGTTTCAGCCCCAGCATTTT. This sequence encodes CASSLGLPGQGGFQPQHF. The chain carries TRBV7-2 and TRBJ1-5; 9 bases map to TRBD1. This CDR3 is 18 amino acids long. Germline CDR1 SGHTA, CDR2 FQGNSA. Unmatched junction bases numbered 13, after V lost 1 base and J lost 6 bases.

V is TRBV7-8 and J is TRBJ1-6; TRBD1 matches at 7 bases. The V gene end was trimmed by 4 bases and the J gene end by 7 bases; junction bases not matched to a gene: 4. The CDR3 spans 14 residues. The germline CDR1 and CDR2 sequences are SGHVS and FQNEAQ. The CDR3 region is CASSSDRANSPLHF. The DNA for the CDR3 is TGTGCCAGCAGCTCCGACAGGGCAAATTCACCCCTCCACTTT.

The V call is TRBV23-1, the J call TRBJ1-1; 9 positions match TRBD1. TRBV23-1 belongs to the ORF category, with a function that is uncertain. Trimming took 6 bases from V and 0 from J; bases not matched to a gene: 8. This CDR3 comprises 16 residues. CDR3 DNA sequence: TGCGCCAGCAGCGACAGGGGGGGTCTTATGAACACTGAAGCTTTCTTT. Protein: CASSDRGGLMNTEAFF.

This clonotype turned up a few times. J is TRBJ1-6 and V is TRBV6-5; D is unresolved. V lost 1 base to trimming and J lost 10 bases, with 5 bases between them. The length of the CDR3 is 12 residues. Germline V gives CDR1 MNHEY, CDR2 SVGAGI. The CDR3 loop reads CASSYLGSPLHF. The CDR3 DNA reads as TGTGCCAGCAGTTACTTGGGATCACCCCTCCACTTT.

The chain combines TRBV4-3 with TRBJ2-7, with 7 positions matching TRBD1. V gave up 4 bases and J gave up 3 bases; unmatched junction bases: 9. The CDR3 runs to 15 residues. Germline V lookup: CDR1 LGHNA, CDR2 YSLEER. The CDR3 loop is CASSPKSGQVYEQYF. CDR3 DNA: TGCGCCAGCAGCCCAAAGTCAGGACAGGTCTACGAGCAGTACTTC.

J is TRBJ2-1 and V is TRBV19, with D possibly being TRBD2 (6 bases). Per the germline V gene, CDR1 is LNHDA and CDR2 is SQIVND (reference sequence). V shed 0 bases and J shed 3 bases, with 12 bases lying between them. This CDR3 has 16 residues. The CDR3 sequence: CASSIDGRGIYNEQFF. DNA for the CDR3: TGTGCCAGTAGTATAGATGGTCGGGGGATCTACAATGAGCAGTTCTTC.

V gene TRBV15 combines with J gene TRBJ2-3, with a possible D match to TRBD1 (6 bases). CDR1 LNHNV and CDR2 YYDKDF come from the germline V gene (reference sequence). The CDR3 sequence is 17 residues long. V dropped 0 bases and J dropped 4 bases, with 17 bases sitting between them. CDR3 residues: CATSRDFGGASADTQYF. Here the CDR3 DNA reads TGTGCCACCAGCAGAGATTTTGGGGGCGCGAGTGCAGATACGCAGTATTTT. The variable domain in full, with the rest retrieved from reference TRBV15 and TRBJ2-3, is DAMVIQNPRYQVTQFGKPVTLSCSQTLNHNVMYWYQQKSSQAPKLLFHYYDKDFNNEADTPDNFQSRRPNTSFCFLDIRSPGLGDTAMYLCATSRDFGGASADTQYFGPGTRLTVL.

The V call is TRBV25-1, the J call TRBJ1-5; D remains unclear. Germline CDR1 is MGHDK and CDR2 is SYGVNS. V was trimmed by 4 bases and J by 7 bases, leaving 14 bases between them. This CDR3 has 14 residues. As DNA, the CDR3 is TGTGCCAGCAGTGGTGGAGGTACAGTACAGCCCCAGCATTTT. Its protein is CASSGGGTVQPQHF.

The CDR3, as DNA: TGTGCCACTCTAGCGGGAGCGGGCACAGATACGCAGTATTTT. Its protein is CATLAGAGTDTQYF. This chain uses TRBV27 with TRBJ2-3; 10 bases match TRBD2. V was pared by 10 bases and J by 1 base, with 5 bases of the junction left unmatched. Germline-derived CDR1 and CDR2 are MNHEY and SMNVEV (reference sequence). This CDR3 has 14 amino acids.

The chain is built from TRBV12-3 or TRBV12-4 and TRBJ1-5; 10 nucleotides align to TRBD1. The CDR3 is 14 amino acids. The trim removed 4 bases at V and 6 bases at J, leaving 3 bases unmatched. This CDR3 is CASSWTGGSQPQHF. The CDR3 DNA reads as TGTGCCAGCAGTTGGACAGGGGGGAGTCAGCCCCAGCATTTT.

This rearrangement joins TRBV2 to TRBJ1-5; D gene unclear. The germline V gene encodes CDR1 SNHLY and CDR2 FYNNEI. This CDR3 has 16 amino acids. The V end was cut by 6 bases, the J end by 2 bases, with 17 bases between. CDR3 in amino acids: CASRDEGRYGNQPQHF. The CDR3 DNA is TGTGCCAGCAGAGACGAAGGGAGATACGGCAATCAGCCCCAGCATTTT. Drawing the rest from reference TRBV2 and TRBJ1-5, the complete variable domain is EPEVTQTPSHQVTQMGQEVILRCVPISNHLYFYWYRQILGQKVEFLVSFYNNEISEKSEIFDDQFSVERPDGSNFTLKIRSTKLEDSAMYFCASRDEGRYGNQPQHFGDGTRLSIL.

The chain is built from TRBV19 and TRBJ2-3; D possibly corresponds to TRBD2 (7 bases). Germline assignment: CDR1 LNHDA and CDR2 SQIVND (reference sequence). This CDR3 comprises 15 residues. Between the trimmed V and J ends, which lost 3 bases and 2 bases, there was a span of 12 bases. The CDR3 region has the DNA TGTGCCAGTAGTATGGGGGGGACATTCACAGATACGCAGTATTTT. Its translation is CASSMGGTFTDTQYF.

This chain connects TRBV7-6 to TRBJ2-5; TRBD1 agrees at 7 bases. Trimming at V came to 2 bases and at J to 5 bases, leaving 20 bases not matched to a gene. Germline V gives CDR1 SGHVS, CDR2 FNYEAQ. The CDR3 is 19 amino acids. The CDR3, as DNA: TGTGCCAGCAGCTTAAAATTCCGAAGGGACAGCTCCCTTATGGAGACCCAGTACTTC. Its protein product is CASSLKFRRDSSLMETQYF.

In this sample, this clonotype turned up once. The chain employs TRBV10-3 and TRBJ1-1; possibly TRBD1 for D (6 bases). The CDR3 runs 16 residues. Trimming took 0 bases from V and 3 from J, leaving 14 bases between them. Germline loops: CDR1 ENHRY, CDR2 SYGVKD. CDR3 coding DNA: TGTGCCATCAGTGAGTCGGGAGGGGGTCGGGACACTGAAGCTTTCTTT. Translated: CAISESGGGRDTEAFF.

The chain recombines TRBV15 with TRBJ1-5; 7 nucleotides agree with TRBD1. The ends lost 3 bases at V and 1 base at J; junction bases unmatched: 6. The CDR3 contains 16 residues. Germline-derived CDR1 and CDR2 are LNHNV and YYDKDF (reference sequence). CDR3 DNA: TGTGCCACCAGCAGGGGTACAGGGGAGAGCAATCAGCCCCAGCATTTT. As protein: CATSRGTGESNQPQHF.